Presented here are 20 T cell receptor beta chains from one specimen sequenced in a study of blood T cells in healthy people across ages (dated by TCRdb to the mid-2010s). Receptor amplification or capture employed 5' RACE. Sequencing instrument: Illumina HiSeq 2500. A second PCR of 7 to 11 cycles was performed with a sample-barcoded 5' primer and a J-beta primer mix. The public reads were run again by TCRdb, first through fastp at Q25 and then through MiXCR, and only productive beta chains were kept. Each entry merges the rows of one CDR3 protein and shows their most common DNA and genes. The sample contains approximately 490,000 distinct CDR3 sequences, nearly 25% of them found a single time. The top ten hold approximately 8.7% of the sample. These same records also appear under a second study, on T cells of mothers and their children.

The sample consisted of blood. These receptors were taken from a boy between 5 and 17 years old in good health.

The genes are TRBV7-3 and TRBJ2-1; 10 nucleotides match TRBD2. Per the germline V gene, CDR1 is SGHTA and CDR2 is FQGTGA. J lost 7 bases, V lost 4 bases, and 7 bases had no gene match. The CDR3 sequence is 15 residues long. The CDR3 sequence is CASSSSGGYRNEQFF. CDR3 nucleotide sequence: TGTGCCAGCAGCTCTAGCGGGGGCTACAGGAATGAGCAGTTCTTC.

The chain joins TRBV6-5 to TRBJ1-4; 12 bases map to TRBD1. J was trimmed by 6 bases and V by 1 base; bases with no gene match: 3. Germline values: CDR1 MNHEY, CDR2 SVGAGI. CDR3 length equals 16 residues. DNA for the CDR3: TGTGCCAGCAGTTACTTCCGGGACAGGGGGCATGAAAAACTGTTTTTT. Encoded protein: CASSYFRDRGHEKLFF.

This clonotype occurred a few times. The chain is built from TRBV3-1 and TRBJ2-2; D not certain. CDR3 length equals 13 residues. Germline V gene sequence: CDR1 LGHDT, CDR2 YNNKEL (reference sequence). The V gene lost 4 bases and the J gene lost 2 bases, with 5 bases spanning the gap. DNA of the CDR3: TGTGCCAGCAGCCTCATAAACACCGGGGAGCTGTTTTTT. Its protein is CASSLINTGELFF.

This clonotype was recorded at least ten times. The V gene is TRBV12-3 or TRBV12-4, the J gene TRBJ2-3; D remains ambiguous. The CDR3 contains 13 residues. Trimming shortened V by 3 bases and J by 3 bases, and 7 bases separated the two germline ends. The CDR3, as DNA: TGTGCCAGCAGTTTCCTCGGGACAGATACGCAGTATTTT. It encodes CASSFLGTDTQYF.

The DNA of the CDR3 is TGCAGTGCTAGAGTTTCGGACAATGAGCAGTTCTTC. Its translation: CSARVSDNEQFF. The rearrangement joins TRBV20-1 to TRBJ2-1; D is uncertain. CDR1 and CDR2 from the germline V gene are DFQATT and SNEGSKA (reference sequence). The length of the CDR3 is 12 residues. V was shortened by 1 base and J by 5 bases, with 6 bases between the two germline ends.

The chain combines TRBV29-1 with TRBJ2-2; TRBD1 agrees at 9 bases. The V segment lost 6 bases and the J segment 7 bases; nucleotides outside the gene matches: 6. CDR3 size: 13 residues. Germline assignment: CDR1 SQVTM and CDR2 ANQGSEA. The CDR3 loop reads CSVPGQGIGELFF. The CDR3, as DNA: TGCAGCGTACCGGGACAGGGAATCGGGGAGCTGTTTTTT.

This clonotype was seen a few times. The chain employs TRBV3-1 and TRBJ2-1, with D hard to call. V lost 4 bases, J lost 6 bases, and 7 bases lay in between. Germline V CDR1 and CDR2: LGHDT, YNNKEL (reference sequence). The CDR3 has 12 residues. The CDR3 loop is CASSPFPNEQFF. CDR3 nucleotide sequence: TGTGCCAGCAGCCCCTTCCCCAATGAGCAGTTCTTC.

This clonotype turned up a few times. The rearrangement uses TRBV3-1 and TRBJ2-3; 11 nucleotides line up with TRBD2. CDR3 length: 17 residues. V lost 7 bases, J lost 2 bases, and 11 bases stayed unmatched. Looked up from germline, CDR1 is LGHDT and CDR2 is YNNKEL (reference sequence). DNA of the CDR3: TGTGCCAGCAAAAGGTTTGGGACTAGCGGCACCACAGATACGCAGTATTTT. Translated: CASKRFGTSGTTDTQYF.

This clonotype was seen only a few times. The rearrangement joins TRBV28 to TRBJ2-5; TRBD1 matches at 9 bases. Judging by the DNA end, TRBJ2-7 fits better; the J call may be wrong. CDR3 size: 15 residues. The germline V gene has CDR1 MDHEN and CDR2 SYDVKM. The CDR3 loop reads CASRPRTGDLHEQYF. The CDR3 DNA follows: TGTGCCAGCAGACCTCGGACAGGGGATCTCCACGAGCAGTACTTC.

A note on this clonotype: At one end, the junction sequence differs from germline, possibly due to a read error. This chain joins TRBV7-2 and TRBJ2-7; tentative D call: TRBD2 (6 bases). Germline V CDR1 and CDR2: SGHTA, FQGNSA. This CDR3 spans 13 amino acids. The CDR3 nucleotides are TGTGCCACCAGCTTTGGTCTAGCGTACGAGCAGTACTTC. Its translation is CATSFGLAYEQYF.

A few counts support this clonotype. This chain connects TRBV20-1 to TRBJ1-2, with 7 bases matching TRBD1. The CDR3 loop spans 15 amino acids. Germline V gives CDR1 DFQATT, CDR2 SNEGSKA (reference sequence). V was clipped by 0 bases and J by 8 bases; unmatched bases: 12. The CDR3 protein is CSARDRDSPWSGYTF. CDR3 DNA sequence: TGCAGTGCTAGAGATCGGGACAGCCCCTGGTCGGGCTACACCTTC.

As DNA, the CDR3 is TGCGCCAGCAGCTTGGGTAGCGGCAGGTATTCCGAAAAACTGTTTTTT. Protein: CASSLGSGRYSEKLFF. The chain links TRBV5-1 to TRBJ1-4; no reliable D call. V was pared by 0 bases and J by 8 bases, with 17 bases between. Germline lookup yields CDR1 SGHRS and CDR2 YFSETQ. The CDR3 has 16 amino acids.

This clonotype was seen more than once but under ten times. Germline and junction disagree at one end, which may indicate a read error. V is TRBV25-1 and J is TRBJ2-1; D is possibly TRBD1 (5 bases). Looked up from germline, CDR1 is MGHDK and CDR2 is SYGVNS. The length of the CDR3 is 15 residues. The CDR3 loop is CASSEGASSYNGQFF. The CDR3 bases are TGTGCCAGCAGTGAAGGGGCCAGCTCCTACAATGGGCAGTTCTTC. The full variable domain, in which reference TRBV25-1 and TRBJ2-1 provide the parts outside the CDR3, is EADIYQTPRYLVIGTGKKITLECSQTMGHDKMYWYQQDPGMELHLIHYSYGVNSTEKGDLSSESTVSRIRTEHFPLTLESARPSHTSQYLCASSEGASSYNGQFFGPGTRLTVL.

This rearrangement joins TRBV7-2 to TRBJ2-5; TRBD2 agrees at 11 bases. The DNA end favors TRBJ2-7, so the J call may be wrong. The V gene's germline CDR1 is SGHTA and CDR2 FQGNSA. The CDR3 extends over 17 amino acids. CDR3 nucleotide sequence: TGTGCCAGCAGCTTAGGGGGGACTAGCGGCCATGCCTACGAGCAGTACTTC. This gives the protein CASSLGGTSGHAYEQYF.

In its sample, this clonotype was seen many times. The CDR3 sequence is CSAGDREPYEQYF. The DNA for the CDR3 is TGCAGCGCGGGTGACAGGGAGCCCTACGAGCAGTACTTC. The rearrangement links TRBV29-1 to TRBJ2-7, with TRBD1 matching 7 bases. The CDR3 runs to 13 residues. Germline CDR1 and CDR2: SQVTM and ANQGSEA. Unmatched junction bases numbered 8, after V lost 7 bases and J lost 2 bases.

This clonotype was seen more than once but under ten times. The chain is built from TRBV28 and TRBJ1-4; a weak D match, TRBD1 (6 bases). Germline CDR1 is MDHEN and CDR2 is SYDVKM. V lost 9 bases and J 0 bases, leaving 14 bases between the germline ends. CDR3 length: 15 amino acids. The CDR3 protein is CASHRDGATNEKLFF. The CDR3 DNA is TGTGCCAGTCACAGGGACGGTGCAACTAATGAAAAACTGTTTTTT.

This clonotype was found a few times. CDR3 nucleotides: TGTGCCAGCAGCCCCTCCCGGGGACCAGCAGCTAGCACAGATACGCAGTATTTT. Its translation: CASSPSRGPAASTDTQYF. The chain links TRBV28 to TRBJ2-3; TRBD1 or TRBD2 may be the D gene (5 bases each). The V end was cut by 6 bases, the J end by 0 bases, with 22 bases between. The CDR3 runs to 18 residues. The germline V gene encodes CDR1 MDHEN and CDR2 SYDVKM.

This clonotype was observed a single time. This sequence joins TRBV29-1 and TRBJ2-2; D gene unclear. CDR1 is SQVTM, CDR2 ANQGSEA, per germline. The CDR3 loop spans 10 amino acids. V lost 5 bases and J 5 bases, leaving 3 bases between the germline ends. CDR3 sequence: CSVWTGELFF. The CDR3 DNA reads TGCAGCGTTTGGACCGGGGAGCTGTTTTTT.

The chain combines TRBV5-1 with TRBJ2-2; 8 nucleotides agree with TRBD1. The CDR3 runs to 15 residues. V shed 1 base, J shed 4 bases, and the junction held 3 bases outside the gene matches. Germline CDR1 and CDR2: SGHRS and YFSETQ. The CDR3 DNA sequence: TGCGCCAGCAGCTTGTATGGACAGGGCACCGGGGAGCTGTTTTTT. It translates to CASSLYGQGTGELFF.

This chain connects TRBV7-9 to TRBJ2-4; 7 bases agree with TRBD1. Germline V gene sequence: CDR1 SEHNR, CDR2 FQNEAQ (reference sequence). The CDR3 has 17 residues. V shed 1 base, J shed 2 bases, and the junction held 8 bases outside the gene matches. CDR3 residues: CASSLESTGWSKNIQYF. The DNA for the CDR3 is TGTGCCAGCAGCTTAGAGTCGACAGGGTGGTCCAAAAACATTCAGTACTTC.